Each of the 18 T cell receptor beta chains below was sequenced from the same sample in a study of identical twins (dated by TCRdb to about 2016). Library prep was done by 5' RACE. Sequencing took place on an Illumina HiSeq 2000. The public reads were reanalyzed by TCRdb: fastp trimming at Q25, MiXCR alignment, in-frame beta chains only. Entries that share a CDR3 protein sequence are merged under the most common genes and DNA. For this sample there are about 240,000 distinct CDR3 sequences; approximately 11% appear just once. The ten most abundant clones make up around 4% of the sample. These same records also appear under a second study, on yellow fever vaccine responses in identical twins.

The sample was memory (CD45RO+) T cells sorted from blood. Explained via the paper, the cell subset or site label denotes: CD45RO+ enriched T cells. Receptors were obtained from a woman under 30 in good health.

The rearrangement uses TRBV5-1 and TRBJ1-1; 9 nucleotides line up with TRBD1. V lost 4 bases to trimming and J lost 1 base; unmatched junction nucleotides: 8. CDR3 length: 16 residues. Germline loops: CDR1 SGHRS, CDR2 YFSETQ. The CDR3 DNA reads as TGCGCCAGCAGCGACGGGACAGGGAGGGCGAACACTGAAGCTTTCTTT. The encoded protein is CASSDGTGRANTEAFF.

This chain links TRBV4-2 with TRBJ2-5; weak D call: TRBD2 (5 bases). Germline V gene lookup returns CDR1 LGHNA and CDR2 YNFKEQ. V lost 0 bases and J 7 bases, leaving 6 bases between the germline ends. The CDR3 is 12 residues long. The CDR3 is CASSQESGTQYF. DNA of the CDR3: TGTGCCAGCAGCCAAGAGAGCGGGACCCAGTACTTC.

The chain carries TRBV5-6 and TRBJ2-5, with 9 nucleotides matching TRBD1. This CDR3 region has 16 residues. Trimming at V came to 0 bases and at J to 4 bases, leaving 7 bases not matched to a gene. CDR1 is SGHDT and CDR2 is YYEEEE in the germline V gene. The CDR3: CASSLAGTGLGETQYF. CDR3 bases: TGTGCCAGCAGCTTGGCTGGGACAGGGTTAGGAGAGACCCAGTACTTC.

This clonotype has only a few counts. The CDR3 nucleotides are TGTGCCTGGAGTGTAGTAGAGACCCAGTACTTC. Amino acid sequence: CAWSVVETQYF. The rearrangement joins TRBV30 to TRBJ2-5, with D hard to call. Per the germline V gene, CDR1 is GTSNPN and CDR2 is SVGIG (reference sequence). The length of the CDR3 is 11 residues. V dropped 0 bases and J dropped 4 bases, with 3 bases sitting between them. Full variable domain (missing parts from reference TRBV30 and TRBJ2-5): SQTIHQWPATLVQPVGSPLSLECTVEGTSNPNLYWYRQAAGRGLQLLFYSVGIGQISSEVPQNLSASRPQDRQFILSSKKLLLSDSGFYLCAWSVVETQYFGPGTRLLVL.

This clonotype has only a few counts. The gene calls are TRBV29-1 and TRBJ2-3; TRBD1 might be the D (6 bases). V was pared by 6 bases and J by 0 bases, with 13 bases between. The CDR3 runs 14 residues. Germline V gene sequence: CDR1 SQVTM, CDR2 ANQGSEA. The chain's CDR3 is CSVATGTSTDTQYF. CDR3 nucleotides: TGCAGCGTAGCGACAGGAACTAGCACAGATACGCAGTATTTT.

This clonotype was seen a few times. The rearrangement links TRBV20-1 to TRBJ2-5; D may match TRBD1 or TRBD2 (5 bases each). This CDR3 comprises 14 residues. V was pared by 6 bases and J by 1 base, with 15 bases between. From germline, CDR1 is DFQATT and CDR2 SNEGSKA (reference sequence). The CDR3 coding sequence is TGCAGTGCCGACGGGGCTAATCTCCAAGAGACCCAGTACTTC. Amino acid sequence: CSADGANLQETQYF.

This clonotype was recorded many times. The chain employs TRBV20-1 and TRBJ2-3, with D perhaps matching TRBD1 (5 bases). The CDR3 is 13 residues long. V gave up 0 bases and J gave up 9 bases, with 13 bases separating them. Germline V gives CDR1 DFQATT, CDR2 SNEGSKA (reference sequence). The CDR3 DNA reads TGCAGTGCTAGAGATCGTAGGGGCTTGACGCAGTATTTT. It translates to CSARDRRGLTQYF.

The chain's CDR3 is CASSLGRGRDEQYF. The CDR3 region has the DNA TGCGCCAGCAGCCTTGGGAGGGGCCGGGACGAGCAGTACTTC. This chain uses TRBV5-1 with TRBJ2-7; 7 bases are a match to TRBD2. The CDR3 has 14 residues. The germline CDR1 and CDR2 sequences are SGHRS and YFSETQ. The J segment lost 5 bases and the V segment lost 4 bases, leaving 9 bases of the junction unmatched.

This clonotype came up many times. The chain is built from TRBV5-1 and TRBJ1-1; a weak D match, TRBD1 (5 bases). Germline V gene lookup returns CDR1 SGHRS and CDR2 YFSETQ. This CDR3 has 14 amino acids. V was pared by 5 bases and J by 0 bases, with 11 bases between. DNA for the CDR3: TGCGCCAGCAGGCAGGGACTGATGAACACTGAAGCTTTCTTT. This translates into CASRQGLMNTEAFF.

This clonotype has at least ten counts. This sequence joins TRBV7-8 and TRBJ1-5; D is unresolved. CDR3 length equals 15 residues. The V end was cut by 5 bases, the J end by 5 bases, with 16 bases between. Germline V gives CDR1 SGHVS, CDR2 FQNEAQ. The CDR3 here is CASSIRRERDQPQHF. For the CDR3, the DNA is TGTGCCAGCAGCATTCGGAGGGAACGGGATCAGCCCCAGCATTTT.

This clonotype came up many times. The V gene is TRBV5-1, the J gene TRBJ2-1, with 8 bases matching TRBD2. Germline loops: CDR1 SGHRS, CDR2 YFSETQ. V lost 4 bases and J lost 5; bases outside the gene matches: 5. The CDR3 has 14 residues. This CDR3 reads CASSVREVNNEQFF. CDR3 DNA: TGCGCCAGCAGCGTGCGGGAGGTAAACAATGAGCAGTTCTTC.

This clonotype was seen many times. CDR3 nucleotide sequence: TGTGCCACCGCACAACCGGGACTATTAGACAATGAGCAGTTCTTC. Translating gives CATAQPGLLDNEQFF. The chain uses TRBV15 and TRBJ2-1; 7 nucleotides agree with TRBD2. After removal of 8 bases from V and 5 bases from J, the junction contained 12 bases not matched to a gene. This CDR3 spans 15 amino acids. Germline V gene data show CDR1 as LNHNV and CDR2 as YYDKDF (reference sequence).

The chain combines TRBV27 with TRBJ2-7; perhaps TRBD1 as D (5 bases). CDR1 MNHEY and CDR2 SMNVEV come from the germline V gene (reference sequence). This CDR3 has 13 residues. V shed 1 base and J shed 3 bases, with 7 bases lying between them. The CDR3 DNA reads as TGTGCCAGCAGTTTATTTGACAGCTACGAGCAGTACTTC. This translates into CASSLFDSYEQYF.

This clonotype was picked up a small number of times. This chain connects TRBV11-3 to TRBJ2-1; D is perhaps TRBD1 or TRBD2 (7 bases each). Trimming shortened V by 5 bases and J by 0 bases, and 11 bases separated the two germline ends. CDR3 size: 15 residues. Looked up from germline, CDR1 is SGHNT and CDR2 is YENEEA. The CDR3 region has the DNA TGTGCCAGCAGCCAGGGGGGGTACTCCTACAATGAGCAGTTCTTC. Translated: CASSQGGYSYNEQFF.

This chain connects TRBV9 to TRBJ2-1, with TRBD2 matching 7 bases. The CDR3 is 15 residues long. Germline assignment: CDR1 SGDLS and CDR2 YYNGEE. With 3 bases clipped from V and 2 bases from J, the junction kept 5 bases outside the gene matches. CDR3 coding DNA: TGTGCCAGCAGCGGAGGACTAGGTACCTACAATGAGCAGTTCTTC. Its translation is CASSGGLGTYNEQFF.

V usage is TRBV14 and J usage is TRBJ2-7; D might be TRBD2 (5 bases). Germline loops: CDR1 SGHDN, CDR2 FVKESK. Trimming cost V 1 base and J 5 bases, with 6 bases left between them. The CDR3 contains 12 residues. The CDR3 reads CASSQAGNEQYF. The CDR3 DNA reads as TGTGCCAGCAGCCAAGCGGGGAACGAGCAGTACTTC.

This clonotype was seen a few times. The rearrangement links TRBV3-1 to TRBJ2-4; D is unclear. Per germline, CDR1 LGHDT and CDR2 YNNKEL (reference sequence). The CDR3 spans 12 residues. Trimming removed 3 bases at V and 5 bases at J, with 5 bases between. In DNA form, the CDR3 reads TGTGCCAGCAGCCAGACGGAAAACATTCAGTACTTC. It is translated as CASSQTENIQYF.

This clonotype was found a few times. The chain couples TRBV20-1 to TRBJ2-7; 9 nucleotides agree with TRBD2. The CDR3 covers 15 residues. J was trimmed by 2 bases and V by 0 bases; bases with no gene match: 5. Looked up from germline, CDR1 is DFQATT and CDR2 is SNEGSKA (reference sequence). The CDR3 nucleotides read TGCAGTGCTAGAGATTTGCGGGGGGGACCCTACGAGCAGTACTTC. Amino acid sequence: CSARDLRGGPYEQYF.